Shown below are 28 T cell receptor beta chains from a single sample sequenced in a study of identical twins. TCRdb analysed the 5' RACE reads with MiXCR anew, one entry per CDR3 protein. The sample holds under 450,000 distinct CDR3 sequences, approximately 18% seen once. The sequenced sample was naive T cells sorted from blood. The receptors come from a man in his forties or fifties in good health.

There are many counts of this clonotype. The CDR3 loop is CSASGSGTDTQYF. Here the CDR3 DNA reads TGCAGTGCTAGCGGGAGCGGCACAGATACGCAGTATTTT. The chain couples TRBV20-1 to TRBJ2-3; possibly TRBD2 for D (6 bases). The V end was cut by 3 bases, the J end by 1 base, with 8 bases between. Germline loops: CDR1 DFQATT, CDR2 SNEGSKA (reference sequence). This CDR3 contains 13 residues.

This clonotype occurred a few times. This chain connects TRBV6-5 to TRBJ1-2; 7 bases are a match to TRBD1. Germline CDR1 MNHEY, CDR2 SVGAGI. V shed 0 bases, J shed 2 bases, and the junction held 15 bases outside the gene matches. This CDR3 spans 19 amino acids. CDR3 amino acids: CASSYSLTQSTGPNYGYTF. The CDR3 DNA reads TGTGCCAGCAGTTACTCCCTCACCCAATCGACAGGGCCCAACTATGGCTACACCTTC.

The gene calls are TRBV6-5 and TRBJ1-1; D ambiguous. Trimming pared 1 base from V and 2 bases from J, leaving 8 bases between. In germline, CDR1 is MNHEY, CDR2 SVGAGI. The CDR3 loop spans 14 amino acids. CDR3: CASSYWQSNTEAFF. CDR3 nucleotides: TGTGCCAGCAGTTACTGGCAGTCAAACACTGAAGCTTTCTTT.

This clonotype has just a few counts. The rearrangement links TRBV12-3 or TRBV12-4 to TRBJ2-1; D is perhaps TRBD1 or TRBD2 (6 bases each). The CDR3 extends over 15 amino acids. Trimming removed 7 bases at V and 3 bases at J, with 16 bases between. Written as DNA, the CDR3 is TGTGCCAGCACCGGGGGCGGCGGGAACTACAATGAGCAGTTCTTC. It codes for CASTGGGGNYNEQFF.

This clonotype was detected only a few times. The CDR3 sequence is CASSILAGHNEQFF. CDR3 DNA sequence: TGTGCCAGTAGTATACTAGCGGGGCACAATGAGCAGTTCTTC. The gene calls are TRBV19 and TRBJ2-1; 9 bases map to TRBD2. The CDR3 has 14 residues. Germline V gene sequence: CDR1 LNHDA, CDR2 SQIVND (reference sequence). The trim removed 2 bases at V and 5 bases at J, leaving 1 base unmatched. Full variable domain (missing parts from reference TRBV19 and TRBJ2-1): DGGITQSPKYLFRKEGQNVTLSCEQNLNHDAMYWYRQDPGQGLRLIYYSQIVNDFQKGDIAEGYSVSREKKESFPLTVTSAQKNPTAFYLCASSILAGHNEQFFGPGTRLTVL.

This clonotype was recorded at least ten times. The genes are TRBV20-1 and TRBJ2-7, with D uncertain. Germline assignment: CDR1 DFQATT and CDR2 SNEGSKA (reference sequence). The CDR3 runs to 11 residues. Trimming left V 7 bases short and J 2 bases short, with 9 bases between. The CDR3 DNA reads TGCAGTGTGGGTGTAACCTACGAGCAGTACTTC. Amino acid sequence: CSVGVTYEQYF.

In this sample, this clonotype turned up many times. The gene calls are TRBV20-1 and TRBJ2-7, with 12 bases aligning to TRBD2. Germline V gene sequence: CDR1 DFQATT, CDR2 SNEGSKA (reference sequence). J lost 3 bases, V lost 0 bases, and 3 bases had no gene match. The CDR3 runs to 15 residues. CDR3 residues: CSARELAGGGYEQYF. CDR3 bases: TGCAGTGCTAGAGAACTAGCGGGAGGAGGCTACGAGCAGTACTTC.

V is TRBV12-3 or TRBV12-4 and J is TRBJ2-1; 11 positions agree with TRBD2. V was pared by 5 bases and J by 5 bases, with 2 bases of the junction left unmatched. This CDR3 is 14 amino acids long. Written as DNA, the CDR3 is TGTGCCAGCAGTCCACTAGCGGGGGACAATGAGCAGTTCTTC. It translates to CASSPLAGDNEQFF.

This clonotype was counted only a few times. This chain connects TRBV6-2 or TRBV6-3 to TRBJ1-6; D uncertain. The CDR3 totals 14 residues. Germline V lookup: CDR1 MNHEY, CDR2 SVGEGT. V was trimmed by 7 bases and J by 7 bases, leaving 14 bases between them. The CDR3 DNA reads as TGTGCCAGCATCGCAGTACGGACCAATTCACCCCTCCACTTT. Residues: CASIAVRTNSPLHF.

The rearrangement uses TRBV4-1 and TRBJ2-4; D call uncertain. V lost 1 base to trimming and J lost 0 bases, with 13 bases between them. Germline V CDR1 and CDR2: MGHRA, YSYEKL. CDR3 size: 17 residues. CDR3 nucleotide sequence: TGCGCCAGCAGCCAAGGATTTGGACGGGTAGCCAAAAACATTCAGTACTTC. Amino acids: CASSQGFGRVAKNIQYF.

This clonotype was observed many times. This chain joins TRBV4-3 and TRBJ1-1; 8 bases are a match to TRBD1. Unmatched junction bases numbered 11, after V lost 4 bases and J lost 1 base. The germline CDR1 and CDR2 sequences are LGHNA and YSLEER. This CDR3 has 17 residues. CDR3 region: CASSRGTGNDRNTEAFF. In nucleotides, the CDR3 is TGCGCCAGCAGCCGGGGGACAGGAAACGACCGGAACACTGAAGCTTTCTTT.

The sample holds many counts of this clonotype. The gene calls are TRBV5-1 and TRBJ1-1; TRBD1 might be the D (5 bases). Germline CDR1 SGHRS, CDR2 YFSETQ. Trimming removed 5 bases from V and 5 bases from J, with 16 bases in between. The CDR3 extends over 14 amino acids. This chain's CDR3 is CASRKDNMGTEAFF. For the CDR3, the DNA is TGCGCCAGCAGAAAGGACAATATGGGAACTGAAGCTTTCTTT.

This clonotype was recorded at least ten times. The J gene is TRBJ2-2, the V gene TRBV12-3 or TRBV12-4; maybe TRBD1 (5 bases). The length of the CDR3 is 15 residues. The V end was cut by 3 bases, the J end by 4 bases, with 12 bases between. This CDR3 reads CASSFDSLLTGELFF. The CDR3 nucleotides read TGTGCCAGCAGTTTTGACAGCCTTCTCACCGGGGAGCTGTTTTTT.

This sequence joins TRBV5-5 and TRBJ1-6; 7 bases agree with TRBD1. The CDR3 is made up of 16 amino acids. J was trimmed by 7 bases and V by 0 bases; bases with no gene match: 7. The germline V gene has CDR1 SGHKS and CDR2 YYEKEE (reference sequence). CDR3 protein: CASSLVWDRANSPLHF. For the CDR3, the DNA is TGTGCCAGCAGCTTGGTCTGGGACAGAGCAAATTCACCCCTCCACTTT.

A few counts support this clonotype. The V call is TRBV18, the J call TRBJ2-1; TRBD2 matches 7 bases. The V gene's germline CDR1 is KGHSH and CDR2 LQKENI. The V segment lost 5 bases and the J segment 0 bases; nucleotides outside the gene matches: 7. There are 16 residues in the CDR3. CDR3 coding DNA: TGTGCCAGCTCAGCGGGGGTAATCAGCTCCTACAATGAGCAGTTCTTC. Protein: CASSAGVISSYNEQFF.

The chain joins TRBV5-1 to TRBJ1-4; a weak D match, TRBD1 (6 bases). Trimming removed 0 bases at V and 4 bases at J, with 10 bases between. The CDR3 spans 15 residues. Germline V gives CDR1 SGHRS, CDR2 YFSETQ. CDR3 bases: TGCGCCAGCAGCTTGGAGACAGGCCTTAATGAAAAACTGTTTTTT. It codes for CASSLETGLNEKLFF.

This clonotype was observed at least ten times. The V gene is TRBV7-2, the J gene TRBJ2-7, with D unclear. Between the trimmed V and J ends, which lost 1 base and 3 bases, there was a span of 16 bases. Germline lookup yields CDR1 SGHTA and CDR2 FQGNSA. CDR3 length: 16 residues. Written as DNA, the CDR3 is TGTGCCAGCAGCTTAGTGTCGACGGGTGGGCGCTACGAGCAGTACTTC. Protein product: CASSLVSTGGRYEQYF.

In its sample, this clonotype was seen many times. The V and J genes are TRBV6-1 and TRBJ2-7, with TRBD2 matching 10 bases. Germline V gene lookup returns CDR1 MNHNS and CDR2 SASEGT. The CDR3 runs to 14 residues. V lost 6 bases and J lost 4; bases outside the gene matches: 6. CDR3: CASSKREGQYEQYF. CDR3 DNA sequence: TGTGCCAGCAGCAAGCGGGAGGGCCAGTACGAGCAGTACTTC.

This clonotype was recorded many times. The gene calls are TRBV18 and TRBJ1-5; D is undetermined. The V gene lost 1 base and the J gene lost 0 bases, with 7 bases spanning the gap. The germline V gene has CDR1 KGHSH and CDR2 LQKENI. CDR3 length equals 15 residues. CDR3 coding DNA: TGTGCCAGCTCACCACGTAGGGATAGCAATCAGCCCCAGCATTTT. This codes for CASSPRRDSNQPQHF.

As for this clonotype: This may be a read error: a much more frequent sequence differs by one nucleotide. This CDR3 reads CVSSYSGPTYEQYF. DNA for the CDR3: TGCGTCAGCAGTTATAGCGGGCCCACCTACGAGCAGTACTTC. J is TRBJ2-7 and V is TRBV5-1; 7 bases are a match to TRBD2. The germline gives CDR1 SGHRS, CDR2 YFSETQ. This CDR3 is 14 amino acids long.

This clonotype was detected many times. The chain is built from TRBV29-1 and TRBJ2-1; the D gene is possibly TRBD2 (6 bases). The CDR3 sequence is 15 residues long. Trimming removed 1 base from V and 5 bases from J, with 15 bases in between. Germline CDR1 and CDR2: SQVTM and ANQGSEA. The DNA of the CDR3 is TGCAGCGTTGAAGGAGGTGGGAGGATCCACAATGAGCAGTTCTTC. As protein: CSVEGGGRIHNEQFF.

This clonotype has ten or more counts. The chain recombines TRBV20-1 with TRBJ2-1, with D unresolved. V was cut by 1 base and J by 4 bases, with 14 bases left in between. CDR3 length: 15 amino acids. CDR1 and CDR2 (germline): DFQATT, SNEGSKA (reference sequence). CDR3 residues: CSARGAAQYYNEQFF. The DNA of the CDR3 is TGCAGTGCTAGAGGCGCGGCCCAATATTACAATGAGCAGTTCTTC.

At least ten counts were recorded for this clonotype. This rearrangement joins TRBV24-1 to TRBJ2-1; 8 positions match TRBD1. Unmatched junction bases numbered 8, after V lost 10 bases and J lost 7 bases. CDR1 is KGHDR and CDR2 is SFDVKD in the germline V gene. The CDR3 contains 13 residues. This CDR3 reads CATAQGAGNEQFF. The CDR3 bases are TGTGCCACTGCGCAGGGGGCCGGGAATGAGCAGTTCTTC.

There are many counts of this clonotype. The V call is TRBV20-1, the J call TRBJ2-1; 8 bases are a match to TRBD2. V gave up 3 bases and J gave up 10 bases; unmatched junction bases: 17. Germline V lookup: CDR1 DFQATT, CDR2 SNEGSKA (reference sequence). This CDR3 region has 16 residues. CDR3 residues: CSASGGGGPLLGEQFF. CDR3 sequence (DNA): TGCAGTGCTAGTGGGGGCGGGGGGCCCCTTTTAGGGGAGCAGTTCTTC.

V is TRBV20-1 and J is TRBJ2-1; maybe TRBD1 (6 bases). This CDR3 region has 13 residues. Germline CDR1 and CDR2: DFQATT and SNEGSKA (reference sequence). Trimming took 2 bases from V and 10 from J, leaving 15 bases between them. The CDR3 loop is CSARYGFTGEQFF. As DNA, the CDR3 is TGCAGTGCTAGATATGGGTTCACAGGGGAGCAGTTCTTC.

The chain links TRBV6-5 to TRBJ2-6; D is undetermined. Germline V gene lookup returns CDR1 MNHEY and CDR2 SVGAGI. The CDR3 has 16 residues. Trimming stripped 5 bases from V and 0 bases from J, with 11 bases between. The CDR3 nucleotides are TGTGCCAGCAGTCACGGATCGATCTCTGGGGCCAACGTCCTGACTTTC. This codes for CASSHGSISGANVLTF.

This clonotype was observed at least ten times. V is TRBV20-1 and J is TRBJ1-4; the D gene is possibly TRBD1 (5 bases). V was clipped by 0 bases and J by 7 bases, with 12 bases between them. The CDR3 contains 14 residues. The germline V gene encodes CDR1 DFQATT and CDR2 SNEGSKA (reference sequence). This CDR3 is CSARDWGNSEKLFF. The CDR3 DNA follows: TGCAGTGCTAGAGATTGGGGGAACAGTGAAAAACTGTTTTTT.

This clonotype has just a few counts. This chain connects TRBV4-2 to TRBJ1-1, with a weak D call TRBD1 (5 bases). From germline, CDR1 is LGHNA and CDR2 YNFKEQ. V lost 0 bases and J 1 base, leaving 12 bases between the germline ends. The CDR3 sequence is 16 residues long. The CDR3 DNA sequence: TGTGCCAGCAGCCAAGAACCCGGGGGAAGGAACACTGAAGCTTTCTTT. Its protein is CASSQEPGGRNTEAFF.